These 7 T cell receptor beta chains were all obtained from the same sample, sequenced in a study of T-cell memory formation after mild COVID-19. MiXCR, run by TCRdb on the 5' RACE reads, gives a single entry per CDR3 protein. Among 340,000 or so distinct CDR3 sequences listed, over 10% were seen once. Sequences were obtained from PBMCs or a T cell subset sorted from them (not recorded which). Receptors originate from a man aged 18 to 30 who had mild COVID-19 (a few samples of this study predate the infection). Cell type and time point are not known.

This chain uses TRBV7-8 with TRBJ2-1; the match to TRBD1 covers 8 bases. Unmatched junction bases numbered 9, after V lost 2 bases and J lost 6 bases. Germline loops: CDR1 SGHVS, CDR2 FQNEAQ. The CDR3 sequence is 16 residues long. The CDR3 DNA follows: TGTGCCAGCAGCTTATTGGCAGGGGGCTCGCTCAATGAGCAGTTCTTC. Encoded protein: CASSLLAGGSLNEQFF.

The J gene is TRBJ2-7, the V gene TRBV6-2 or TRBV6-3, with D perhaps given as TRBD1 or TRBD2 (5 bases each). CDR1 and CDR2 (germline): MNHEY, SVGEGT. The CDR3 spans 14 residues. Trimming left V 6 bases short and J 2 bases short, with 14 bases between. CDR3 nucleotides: TGTGCCAGCAGCGCCGGGGCGAGCCCCTACGAGCAGTACGTC. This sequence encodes CASSAGASPYEQYV.

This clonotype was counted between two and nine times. The CDR3 DNA reads TGTGCCAGCAGTTGGATCGGGACAGGGGGCTGTGGGGCCAACGTCCTGACTTTC. Amino acids: CASSWIGTGGCGANVLTF. This rearrangement joins TRBV25-1 to TRBJ2-6, with 12 bases matching TRBD1. The V gene end was trimmed by 5 bases and the J gene end by 3 bases; junction bases not matched to a gene: 8. The CDR3 has 18 amino acids. Germline V CDR1 and CDR2: MGHDK, SYGVNS.

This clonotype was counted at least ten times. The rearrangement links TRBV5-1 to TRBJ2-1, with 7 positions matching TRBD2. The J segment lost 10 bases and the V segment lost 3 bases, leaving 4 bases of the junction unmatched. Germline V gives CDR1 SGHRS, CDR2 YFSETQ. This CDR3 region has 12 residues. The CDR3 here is CASSWRAGEQFF. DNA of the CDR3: TGCGCCAGCAGCTGGCGAGCGGGGGAGCAGTTCTTC.

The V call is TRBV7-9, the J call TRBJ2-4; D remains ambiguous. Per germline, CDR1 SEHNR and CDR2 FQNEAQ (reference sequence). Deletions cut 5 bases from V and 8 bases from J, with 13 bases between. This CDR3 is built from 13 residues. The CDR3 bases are TGTGCCAGCAGCCGTGAACTTCTTCACATTCAGTACTTC. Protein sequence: CASSRELLHIQYF. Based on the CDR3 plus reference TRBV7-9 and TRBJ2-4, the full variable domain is DTGVSQNPRHKITKRGQNVTFRCDPISEHNRLYWYRQTLGQGPEFLTYFQNEAQLEKSRLLSDRFSAERPKGSFSTLEIQRTEQGDSAMYLCASSRELLHIQYFGAGTRLSVL.

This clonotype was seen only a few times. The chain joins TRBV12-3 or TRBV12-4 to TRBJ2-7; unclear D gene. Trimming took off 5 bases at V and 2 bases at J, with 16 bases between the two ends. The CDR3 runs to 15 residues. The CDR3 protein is CASSPRRSSPYEQYF. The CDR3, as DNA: TGTGCCAGCAGTCCTAGGCGCTCTTCCCCCTACGAGCAGTACTTC.

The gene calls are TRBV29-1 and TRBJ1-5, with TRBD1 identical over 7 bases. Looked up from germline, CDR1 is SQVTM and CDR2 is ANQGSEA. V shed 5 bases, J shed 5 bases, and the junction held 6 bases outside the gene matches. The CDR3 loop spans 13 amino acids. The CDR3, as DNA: TGCAGCGTTCAAGGGGGCATAGATCAGCCCCAGCATTTT. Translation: CSVQGGIDQPQHF.